The entry below gives a single T cell receptor (beta chain) sequence along with its context. This sample is drawn from a study of CD8 T cells in ankylosing spondylitis. Per germline, CDR1 SGHAT and CDR2 FQNNGV. The germline V and J ends were trimmed by 5 bases and 3 bases, with 22 bases remaining between them. This CDR3 region has 17 residues. Generation of TCR beta libraries employed quantitative 5'-RACE incorporating molecular barcodes. MiXCR, run by TCRdb on the 5' RACE reads, gives a single entry per CDR3 protein. The sample has roughly 180,000 distinct CDR3 sequences; approximately 9.9% are singletons.

The source is a female donor with ankylosing spondylitis or in good health (not recorded which). Sequencing was done on a sample of blood, either unsorted or a sorted T cell fraction (not recorded which). The chain uses TRBV11-2 and TRBJ1-2; D might be TRBD1 (6 bases). The CDR3 here is CASSERGGPQKYYGYTF. The CDR3 nucleotides are TGTGCCAGCAGCGAGAGGGGGGGACCTCAGAAGTACTATGGCTACACCTTC.